Following are 20 T cell receptor beta chains from one sample sequenced in a study of molecular identifiers for immune sequencing clone quantification. TCRdb independently ran MiXCR on the PCR reads; one entry per CDR3 protein. The table lists some 91,000 distinct CDR3 sequences, 20% to 25% of them singletons. Source material: naive CD8+ T cells from blood, with Jurkat cell RNA spiked in. Subset specified: FACS-sorted CD8+CD4-CCR7+CD45RA+ naive T cells. The receptors stem from a human donor in good health. Some libraries in this study had Jurkat cell RNA spiked in.

As regards this clonotype: A much larger clone is a single base away; this may be a read error. V gene TRBV10-3 combines with J gene TRBJ2-3; D possibly matches TRBD1 or TRBD2 (5 bases each). Germline V gene lookup returns CDR1 ENHRY and CDR2 SYGVKD. This CDR3 is 14 amino acids long. Here the CDR3 reads CAISESSGPDTRYF. The CDR3 DNA is TGTGCCATCAGTGAGTCGTCGGGGCCTGATACGCGGTATTTT.

Comments on this clonotype: A junction end diverges from the germline sequence, so it may reflect a read error. This chain joins TRBV5-6 and TRBJ2-7; D possibly corresponds to TRBD2 (6 bases). CDR1 and CDR2 from the germline V gene are SGHDT and YYEEEE. This CDR3 comprises 14 residues. CDR3 amino acids: CASSLAAGTYEQNF. CDR3 bases: TGTGCCAGCAGCTTGGCCGCGGGAACCTACGAGCAGAACTTC.

This chain connects TRBV6-2 or TRBV6-3 to TRBJ2-6; 7 bases map to TRBD1. Germline CDR1 and CDR2: MNHEY and SVGEGT. Unmatched junction bases numbered 10, after V lost 9 bases and J lost 5 bases. The CDR3 covers 15 residues. CDR3 in amino acids: CASVGQKYRANVLTF. The CDR3 DNA reads TGTGCCAGTGTGGGACAGAAATATAGGGCCAACGTCCTGACTTTC.

In the case of this clonotype: This may be a read error, as it is one base from a much larger clone. V and J are TRBV20-1 and TRBJ2-3, with TRBD2 identical over 13 bases. Germline CDR1 is DFQATT and CDR2 is SNEGSKA (reference sequence). CDR3 length: 19 amino acids. Written as DNA, the CDR3 is TGCAGTGCTGAGGTGGCGGGAGGACTAGCGGGAGAGGGAACAGATACGCTGTATTTT. Translating it yields CSAEVAGGLAGEGTDTLYF.

This clonotype was recorded at least ten times. The chain joins TRBV20-1 to TRBJ2-5, with TRBD2 matching over 12 bases. Germline values: CDR1 DFQATT, CDR2 SNEGSKA (reference sequence). The CDR3 extends over 16 amino acids. The junction had 10 bases not matched to a gene; V was cut back by 6 bases and J by 2 bases. CDR3 coding DNA: TGCAGTGCCCAACTTTGGGGACTAGCGGGTCAAGAGACCCAGTACTTC. Residues: CSAQLWGLAGQETQYF.

This clonotype was found many times. V usage is TRBV6-2 or TRBV6-3 and J usage is TRBJ2-7; D is possibly TRBD1 (5 bases). Trimming took off 5 bases at V and 3 bases at J, with 8 bases between the two ends. The CDR3 runs 12 residues. CDR1 is MNHEY and CDR2 is SVGEGT in the germline V gene. In DNA form, the CDR3 reads TGTGCCAGCAGTCGAGGACACTACGAGCAGTACTTC. The encoded protein is CASSRGHYEQYF.

Many counts were recorded for this clonotype. J is TRBJ2-6 and V is TRBV3-2; TRBD1, the D gene given by the table, was not confirmed from the DNA. TRBV3-2 is a known pseudogene. The CDR3 runs to 19 residues. The CDR3 region has the DNA TGTGCCAGCAGCCAAGAAAGGACAGGGACTGACTCTGGGGCCAACGTCCTGACTTTC. Protein sequence: CASSQERTGTDSGANVLTF.

This clonotype was counted at least ten times. The gene calls are TRBV7-9 and TRBJ1-1, with D tentatively TRBD1 (6 bases). Trimming took off 1 base at V and 1 base at J, with 7 bases between the two ends. Per the germline V gene, CDR1 is SEHNR and CDR2 is FQNEAQ (reference sequence). The CDR3 sequence is 14 residues long. The CDR3 nucleotides are TGTGCCAGCAGCTTAGGACAGGCGAACACTGAAGCTTTCTTT. Amino acids: CASSLGQANTEAFF.

A word on this clonotype: A much larger clone differs from this one at a single base, so this may be a read error. CDR3 DNA: TGTGCCAGCAGCCATGGGGGAGCTGGGGCTGGGGAGGAGCGGTACTTC. It specifies CASSHGGAGAGEERYF. This rearrangement joins TRBV3-1 to TRBJ2-7, with D possibly being TRBD2 (6 bases). CDR1 and CDR2 from the germline V gene are LGHDT and YNNKEL (reference sequence). This CDR3 is 16 amino acids long.

The gene calls are TRBV4-2 and TRBJ2-2; TRBD1 agrees at 9 bases. This CDR3 is built from 17 residues. Germline V gene data show CDR1 as LGHNA and CDR2 as YNFKEQ. The junction had 7 bases not matched to a gene; V was cut back by 0 bases and J by 5 bases. CDR3 sequence: CASSQDSGQGPTGELFF. CDR3 bases: TGTGCCAGCAGCCAAGATTCGGGACAGGGCCCGACCGGGGAGCTGTTTTTT.

This clonotype was recorded many times. V and J are TRBV5-1 and TRBJ2-7; 7 bases line up with TRBD1. Per the germline V gene, CDR1 is SGHRS and CDR2 is YFSETQ. This CDR3 has 13 residues. The V gene end was trimmed by 7 bases and the J gene end by 5 bases; junction bases not matched to a gene: 9. CDR3 amino acids: CASSPTGSDEQYF. The CDR3 DNA is TGCGCCAGCTCACCGACAGGGTCCGACGAGCAGTACTTC.

For this clonotype: This may stem from a read error, because a much larger clone lies one nucleotide away. J is TRBJ2-3 and V is TRBV2, with D perhaps matching TRBD2 (7 bases). Trimming shortened V by 6 bases and J by 4 bases, and 17 bases separated the two germline ends. Germline CDR1 is SNHLY and CDR2 is FYNNEI. The CDR3 contains 15 residues. In DNA, the CDR3 is TGTGCCAGCAGAGTTAGCCGGGGGGCGGCAGATACGCAGTATTTT. Translated, it gives CASRVSRGAADTQYF.

Details on this clonotype: This CDR3 is missing its conserved last phenylalanine or tryptophan, likely due to a read error. The chain links TRBV6-5 to TRBJ1-4, with D unclear. CDR1 and CDR2 from the germline V gene are MNHEY and SVGAGI. Trimming removed 0 bases at V and 2 bases at J, with 10 bases between. The CDR3 has 16 residues. CDR3 in amino acids: CASSYSQWLTNEKLFY. In DNA form, the CDR3 reads TGTGCCAGCAGTTACTCGCAGTGGCTCACTAATGAAAAACTGTTTTAT.

Concerning this clonotype itself: This clone may be a read error of a much larger clone one base away. The CDR3 spells CASTQLGGYEQYF. The CDR3 bases are TGTGCCAGTACCCAATTGGGCGGCTACGAGCAGTACTTC. V gene TRBV19 combines with J gene TRBJ2-7; D gene ambiguous. Looked up from germline, CDR1 is LNHDA and CDR2 is SQIVND (reference sequence). Trimming took off 7 bases at V and 3 bases at J, with 13 bases between the two ends. The CDR3 totals 13 residues.

On this clonotype itself: With a much larger clone just one base away, this may be a read error. This chain joins TRBV7-2 and TRBJ2-1; D not certain. Germline CDR1 SGHTA, CDR2 FQGNSA. V was pared by 5 bases and J by 8 bases, with 7 bases between. The CDR3 has 11 amino acids. CDR3 bases: TGTGCCAGCAGCCCCAACGATGAGCAGTTCTTC. This codes for CASSPNDEQFF.

The table lists this clonotype with many counts. The chain is built from TRBV12-3 or TRBV12-4 and TRBJ2-3; 8 bases line up with TRBD1. The CDR3 length is 15 residues. With V trimmed by 6 bases and J by 0 bases, 5 bases remained unmatched. CDR3 residues: CASSAGTGSTDTQYF. Written as DNA, the CDR3 is TGTGCCAGCAGCGCTGGGACAGGTAGCACAGATACGCAGTATTTT.

This chain uses TRBV5-6 with TRBJ2-2; weak D call: TRBD2 (5 bases). CDR1 is SGHDT and CDR2 is YYEEEE in the germline V gene. Deletions cut 0 bases from V and 7 bases from J, with 19 bases between. This CDR3 contains 17 residues. The CDR3 spells CASSLEFRGRASGELFF. The CDR3, as DNA: TGTGCCAGCAGCTTGGAGTTCCGCGGGCGGGCGAGCGGGGAGCTGTTTTTT. The full variable domain, its missing parts supplied by reference TRBV5-6 and TRBJ2-2, is DAGVTQSPTHLIKTRGQQVTLRCSPKSGHDTVSWYQQALGQGPQFIFQYYEEEERQRGNFPDRFSGHQFPNYSSELNVNALLLGDSALYLCASSLEFRGRASGELFFGEGSRLTVL.

This clonotype has a count of ten or more. The V gene is TRBV7-2, the J gene TRBJ2-3; 12 positions match TRBD2. Looked up from germline, CDR1 is SGHTA and CDR2 is FQGNSA. CDR3 length: 17 residues. J lost 3 bases, V lost 4 bases, and 8 bases had no gene match. The DNA for the CDR3 is TGTGCCAGCAGCTCGAAGACTAGCGGGGGTTTTACAGATACGCAGTATTTT. Residues: CASSSKTSGGFTDTQYF.

This clonotype was seen many times. The chain is built from TRBV4-3 and TRBJ2-7, with TRBD1 identical over 10 bases. This CDR3 has 15 residues. Germline values: CDR1 LGHNA, CDR2 YSLEER. Germline trimming cut 5 bases from V and 2 bases from J; bases unmatched to any gene: 6. The CDR3 here is CASSGGTGVPYEQYF. Written as DNA, the CDR3 is TGCGCCAGCAGCGGAGGGACAGGGGTCCCCTACGAGCAGTACTTC.

This sequence joins TRBV27 and TRBJ2-2; D is undetermined. CDR3 length equals 17 residues. Germline CDR1 reads MNHEY; CDR2 reads SMNVEV (reference sequence). With 10 bases removed from V and 2 bases from J, the gap between germline ends came to 23 bases. The CDR3 protein is CATQSWTQLINTGELFF. DNA for the CDR3: TGTGCCACCCAAAGCTGGACCCAACTCATCAACACCGGGGAGCTGTTTTTT.